A single sample is the source of the 16 T cell receptor beta chains below, sequenced in a study of vaccination effects on CD4 cells after COVID-19. Sequencing was performed with immunoSEQ multiplex PCR; in TCRdb, only in-frame clones are kept and a portion is missing. The repertoire holds around 68,000 clones, with 80% as singletons. Their cognate antigens are unknown. Pools of viral peptides were used by the ViraFEST assay to expand antigen-specific CD4+ T cells ahead of sequencing. Researchers isolated CD4+ T cells once approximately eleven days of culture had elapsed. Among the vaccine recipients, none had a prior SARS-CoV-2 infection, and nucleocapsid antibodies were negative. The sequenced sample was CD4+ T cells from PBMCs cultured with SARS-CoV-2 spike peptides, obtained before COVID-19 vaccination. These receptors were obtained from a human donor who received a COVID-19 vaccine.

V is TRBV5-1 and J is TRBJ2-3, with D possibly being TRBD1 or TRBD2 (5 bases each). The CDR3 loop spans 12 amino acids. Germline loops: CDR1 SGHRS, CDR2 YFSETQ. The germline V and J ends were trimmed by 5 bases and 4 bases, with 8 bases remaining between them. The CDR3 sequence: CASRWDADTQYF. The CDR3 nucleotides read TGCGCCAGCAGGTGGGACGCAGATACGCAGTATTTT.

Comments on this clone: One end of the junction is discordant with germline, which a read error may explain. The chain combines TRBV20-1 with TRBJ1-6; no reliable D call. The germline CDR1 and CDR2 sequences are DFQATT and SNEGSKA (reference sequence). This CDR3 is 11 amino acids long. The CDR3 here is CSAGYEGMWNF. CDR3 coding DNA: TGCAGTGCCGGTTATGAGGGAATGTGGAACTTT.

J is TRBJ1-6 and V is TRBV12-1; the table's D call TRBD1 went unverified against the DNA. TRBV12-1 is a known pseudogene. The CDR3 sequence is 17 residues long. The CDR3 nucleotides are TGTGCCAGCAGCCGGGACAGGTCTGGATCCTATAATTCACCCCTCCACTTT. This codes for CASSRDRSGSYNSPLHF.

This chain uses TRBV18 with TRBJ1-1; unclear D gene. V was cut by 10 bases and J by 5 bases, with 17 bases left in between. The CDR3 extends over 13 amino acids. Germline V lookup: CDR1 KGHSH, CDR2 LQKENI. As DNA, the CDR3 is TGTGCCACTATCGGTTGGTTAAGTACTGAAGCTTTCTTT. Its protein product is CATIGWLSTEAFF.

The V gene is TRBV5-1, the J gene TRBJ1-2, with 9 bases lining up with TRBD1. The CDR3 totals 13 residues. Trimming removed 5 bases from V and 2 bases from J; junction bases left unmatched: 1. CDR1 and CDR2 (germline): SGHRS, YFSETQ. The DNA for the CDR3 is TGCGCCAGCAGTACAGGGGGCAACTATGGCTACACCTTC. This sequence encodes CASSTGGNYGYTF.

V is TRBV7-6 and J is TRBJ2-6; D is possibly TRBD1 or TRBD2 (5 bases each). Germline-derived CDR1 and CDR2 are SGHVS and FNYEAQ. This CDR3 region has 17 residues. The V end lost 4 bases, the J end lost 4 bases, and 17 bases lay between the germline ends. The CDR3 region is CASSSGLFWEGANVLTF. CDR3 bases: TGTGCCAGCAGCTCGGGGCTATTTTGGGAAGGGGCCAACGTCCTGACTTTC.

This clone was counted once. The gene calls are TRBV7-2 and TRBJ1-5; D possibly corresponds to TRBD1 (6 bases). The length of the CDR3 is 15 residues. The germline CDR1 and CDR2 sequences are SGHTA and FQGNSA. V was cut by 5 bases and J by 6 bases, with 17 bases left in between. The DNA for the CDR3 is TGTGCCAGCAGCCAAAGCCGGGGGCAAGGTCAGCCCCAGCATTTT. It yields the protein CASSQSRGQGQPQHF.

This clone was observed a single time. The genes are TRBV7-2 and TRBJ2-1, with D possibly called TRBD1 or TRBD2 (5 bases each). The V and J ends lost 2 bases and 7 bases respectively, with 18 bases between them. The CDR3 is 16 amino acids. The V gene's germline CDR1 is SGHTA and CDR2 FQGNSA. The CDR3 sequence is CASSLQAGTVFNEQFF. Written as DNA, the CDR3 is TGTGCCAGCAGCTTACAAGCCGGGACGGTTTTTAATGAGCAGTTCTTC.

The chain couples TRBV27 to TRBJ2-1; TRBD1 aligns across 7 bases. The ends lost 5 bases at V and 6 bases at J; junction bases unmatched: 13. This CDR3 has 16 residues. Germline assignment: CDR1 MNHEY and CDR2 SMNVEV (reference sequence). CDR3 DNA: TGTGCCAGCAGTCGCCCCGGACAGGCCCCGCGCAATGAGCAGTTCTTC. It yields the protein CASSRPGQAPRNEQFF.

The J gene is TRBJ2-1, the V gene TRBV29-1; perhaps TRBD2 as D (5 bases). The CDR3 sequence is 14 residues long. Germline CDR1 is SQVTM and CDR2 is ANQGSEA. Between the trimmed V and J ends, which lost 2 bases and 1 base, there was a span of 9 bases. The CDR3 loop reads CSVESGFSYNEQFF. As DNA, the CDR3 is TGCAGCGTTGAATCGGGGTTTTCCTACAATGAGCAGTTCTTC.

This clone was seen a few times. The chain has TRBV6-2 or TRBV6-3 and TRBJ2-2; D uncertain. V lost 2 bases to trimming and J lost 0 bases, with 1 base between them. The CDR3 has 13 amino acids. Germline lookup yields CDR1 MNHEY and CDR2 SVGEGT. CDR3 loop: CASSYANTGELFF. DNA for the CDR3: TGTGCCAGCAGTTACGCGAACACCGGGGAGCTGTTTTTT.

The rearrangement links TRBV2 to TRBJ1-5; weak D call: TRBD1 (6 bases). V was shortened by 5 bases and J by 5 bases, with 13 bases between the two germline ends. This CDR3 spans 14 amino acids. Per the germline V gene, CDR1 is SNHLY and CDR2 is FYNNEI. CDR3 coding DNA: TGTGCCAGCAGTCCGGGACACCAGTATCAGCCCCAGCATTTT. This encodes CASSPGHQYQPQHF.

The chain links TRBV18 to TRBJ2-3; 8 bases are shared with TRBD2. Trimming at V came to 2 bases and at J to 1 base, leaving 2 bases not matched to a gene. The germline V gene encodes CDR1 KGHSH and CDR2 LQKENI. The CDR3 runs to 15 residues. CDR3 nucleotides: TGTGCCAGCTCACCAGCGGGGGGACGCACAGATACGCAGTATTTT. It yields the protein CASSPAGGRTDTQYF. Drawing the rest from reference TRBV18 and TRBJ2-3, the complete variable domain is NAGVMQNPRHLVRRRGQEARLRCSPMKGHSHVYWYRQLPEEGLKFMVYLQKENIIDESGMPKERFSAEFPKEGPSILRIQQVVRGDSAAYFCASSPAGGRTDTQYFGPGTRLTVL.

V usage is TRBV11-2 and J usage is TRBJ2-5; 13 bases agree with TRBD2. Germline trimming cut 6 bases from V and 4 bases from J; bases unmatched to any gene: 8. The CDR3 consists of 16 residues. Germline assignment: CDR1 SGHAT and CDR2 FQNNGV. The CDR3 protein is CASSWTSGGGGETQYF. The DNA of the CDR3 is TGTGCCAGCAGTTGGACTAGCGGGGGAGGCGGAGAGACCCAGTACTTC.

The chain has TRBV7-2 and TRBJ1-1, with no clear D. Germline CDR1 SGHTA, CDR2 FQGNSA. V lost 5 bases and J lost 0, with 7 bases in between. The CDR3 length is 13 residues. The CDR3 sequence is CASSQQLNTEAFF. In DNA, the CDR3 is TGTGCCAGCAGCCAACAGCTGAACACTGAAGCTTTCTTT.

The rearrangement joins TRBV7-8 to TRBJ2-5, with 7 bases identical to TRBD2. The CDR3 spans 12 residues. Germline lookup yields CDR1 SGHVS and CDR2 FQNEAQ. Unmatched junction bases numbered 2, after V lost 3 bases and J lost 7 bases. Here the CDR3 DNA reads TGTGCCAGCAGCTTCGGGGAGGGGACCCAGTACTTC. It yields the protein CASSFGEGTQYF.